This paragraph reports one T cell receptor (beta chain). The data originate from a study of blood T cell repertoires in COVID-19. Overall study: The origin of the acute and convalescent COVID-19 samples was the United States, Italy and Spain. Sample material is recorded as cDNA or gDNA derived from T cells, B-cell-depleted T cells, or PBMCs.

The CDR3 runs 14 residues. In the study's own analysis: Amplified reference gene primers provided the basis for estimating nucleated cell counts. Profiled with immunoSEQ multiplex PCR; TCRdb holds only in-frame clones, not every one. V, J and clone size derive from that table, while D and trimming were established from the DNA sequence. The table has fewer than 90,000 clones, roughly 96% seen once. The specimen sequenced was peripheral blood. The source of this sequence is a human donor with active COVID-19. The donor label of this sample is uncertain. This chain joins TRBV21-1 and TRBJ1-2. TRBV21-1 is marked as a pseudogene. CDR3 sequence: CASSKKRLGYGYTF. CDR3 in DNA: TGTGCCAGCAGCAAGAAGCGCCTGGGCTATGGCTACACCTTC.